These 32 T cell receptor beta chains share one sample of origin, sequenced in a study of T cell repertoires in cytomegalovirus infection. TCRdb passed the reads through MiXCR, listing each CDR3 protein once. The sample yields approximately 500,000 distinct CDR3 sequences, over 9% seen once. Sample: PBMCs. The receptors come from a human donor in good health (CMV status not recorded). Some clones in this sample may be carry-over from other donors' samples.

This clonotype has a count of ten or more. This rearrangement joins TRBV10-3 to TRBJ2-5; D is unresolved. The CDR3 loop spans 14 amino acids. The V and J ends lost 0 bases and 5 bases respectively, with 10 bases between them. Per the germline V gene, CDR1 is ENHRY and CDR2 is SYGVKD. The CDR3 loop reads CAISESGAMETQYF. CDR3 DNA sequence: TGTGCCATCAGTGAGTCGGGTGCCATGGAGACCCAGTACTTC.

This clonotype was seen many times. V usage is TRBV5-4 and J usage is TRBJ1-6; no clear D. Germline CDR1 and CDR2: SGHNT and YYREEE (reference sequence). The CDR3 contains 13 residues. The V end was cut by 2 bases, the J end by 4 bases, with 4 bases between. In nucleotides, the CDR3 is TGTGCCAGCAGCTTTGAATATAATTCACCCCTCCACTTT. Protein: CASSFEYNSPLHF.

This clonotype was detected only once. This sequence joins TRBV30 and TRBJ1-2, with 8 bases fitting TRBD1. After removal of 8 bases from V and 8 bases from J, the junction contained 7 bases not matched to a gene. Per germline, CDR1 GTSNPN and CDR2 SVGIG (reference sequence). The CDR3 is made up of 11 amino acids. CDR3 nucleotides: TGTGCCGCCAGGGGGCCGGAGGGCTACACCTTC. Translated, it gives CAARGPEGYTF.

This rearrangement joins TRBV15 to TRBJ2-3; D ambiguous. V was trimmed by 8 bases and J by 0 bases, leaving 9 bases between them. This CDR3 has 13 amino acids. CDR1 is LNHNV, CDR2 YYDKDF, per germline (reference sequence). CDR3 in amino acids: CATGEASTDTQYF. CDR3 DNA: TGTGCCACCGGGGAAGCCAGCACAGATACGCAGTATTTT.

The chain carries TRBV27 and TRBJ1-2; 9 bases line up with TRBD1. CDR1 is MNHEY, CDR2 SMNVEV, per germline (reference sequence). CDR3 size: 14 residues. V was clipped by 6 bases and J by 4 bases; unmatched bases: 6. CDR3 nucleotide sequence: TGTGCCAGCAGACCACAGGGGGCCGCCTATGGCTACACCTTC. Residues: CASRPQGAAYGYTF.

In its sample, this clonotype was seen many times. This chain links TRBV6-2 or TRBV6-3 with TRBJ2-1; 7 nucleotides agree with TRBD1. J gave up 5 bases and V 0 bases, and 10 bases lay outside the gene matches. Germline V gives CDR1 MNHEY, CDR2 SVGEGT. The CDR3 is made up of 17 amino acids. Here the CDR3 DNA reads TGTGCCAGCAGTTACTCGAGCGACAGGGTCTGGGACAATGAGCAGTTCTTC. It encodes CASSYSSDRVWDNEQFF.

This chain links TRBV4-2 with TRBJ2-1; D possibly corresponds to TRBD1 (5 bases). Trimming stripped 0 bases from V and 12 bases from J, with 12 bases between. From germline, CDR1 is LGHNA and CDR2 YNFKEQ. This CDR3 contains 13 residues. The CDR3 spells CASSQDTPQGQFF. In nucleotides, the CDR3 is TGTGCCAGCAGCCAAGATACGCCTCAGGGGCAGTTCTTC.

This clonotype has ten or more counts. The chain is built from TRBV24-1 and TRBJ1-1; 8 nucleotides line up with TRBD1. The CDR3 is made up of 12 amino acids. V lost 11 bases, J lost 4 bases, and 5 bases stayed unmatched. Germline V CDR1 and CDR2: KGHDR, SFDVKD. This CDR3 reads CAIQGAATEAFF. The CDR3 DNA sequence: TGTGCCATCCAGGGGGCAGCCACTGAAGCTTTCTTT.

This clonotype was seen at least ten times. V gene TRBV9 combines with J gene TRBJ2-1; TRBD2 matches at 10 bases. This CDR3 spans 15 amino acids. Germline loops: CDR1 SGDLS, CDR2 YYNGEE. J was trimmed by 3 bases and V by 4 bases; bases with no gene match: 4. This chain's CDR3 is CASSPIAGGYNEQFF. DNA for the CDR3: TGTGCCAGCAGCCCTATAGCGGGGGGCTACAATGAGCAGTTCTTC.

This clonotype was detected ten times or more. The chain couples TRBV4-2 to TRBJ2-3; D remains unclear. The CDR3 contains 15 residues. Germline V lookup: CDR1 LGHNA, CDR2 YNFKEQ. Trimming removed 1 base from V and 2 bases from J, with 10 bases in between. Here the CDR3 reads CASSQVSVDTDTQYF. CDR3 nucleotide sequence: TGTGCCAGCAGCCAAGTCAGCGTAGACACAGATACGCAGTATTTT.

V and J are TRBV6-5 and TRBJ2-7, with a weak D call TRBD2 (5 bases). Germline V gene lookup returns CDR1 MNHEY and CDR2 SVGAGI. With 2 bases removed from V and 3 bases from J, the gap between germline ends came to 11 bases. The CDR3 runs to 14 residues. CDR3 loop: CASSYGGLDYEQYF. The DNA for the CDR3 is TGTGCCAGCAGTTACGGAGGTTTAGACTACGAGCAGTACTTC.

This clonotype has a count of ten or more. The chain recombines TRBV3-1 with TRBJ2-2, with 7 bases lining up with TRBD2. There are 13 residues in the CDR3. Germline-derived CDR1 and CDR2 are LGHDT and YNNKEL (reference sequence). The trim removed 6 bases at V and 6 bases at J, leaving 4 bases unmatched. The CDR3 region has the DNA TGTGCCAGCAGTCGCGGGAGTGCCGGGGAGCTGTTTTTT. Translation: CASSRGSAGELFF.

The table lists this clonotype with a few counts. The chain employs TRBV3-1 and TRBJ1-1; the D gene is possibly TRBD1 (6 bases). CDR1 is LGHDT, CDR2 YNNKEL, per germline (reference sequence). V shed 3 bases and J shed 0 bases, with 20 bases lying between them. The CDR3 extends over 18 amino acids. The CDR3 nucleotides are TGTGCCAGCAGCCACAGCCGGGGGCGCATTGGGATGAACACTGAAGCTTTCTTT. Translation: CASSHSRGRIGMNTEAFF.

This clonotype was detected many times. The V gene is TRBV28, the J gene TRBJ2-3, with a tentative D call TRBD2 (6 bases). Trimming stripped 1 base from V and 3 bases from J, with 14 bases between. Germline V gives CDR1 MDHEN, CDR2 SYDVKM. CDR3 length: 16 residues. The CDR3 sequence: CASSLSMRGLTDTQYF. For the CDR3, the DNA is TGTGCCAGCAGTTTATCTATGCGGGGTTTAACAGATACGCAGTATTTT.

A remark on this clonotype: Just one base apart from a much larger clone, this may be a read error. CDR3 residues: CASSVQENTEAFF. The CDR3, as DNA: TGTGCCAGCAGCGTCCAGGAGAACACTGAAGCTTTCTTT. V usage is TRBV9 and J usage is TRBJ1-1; D gene ambiguous. V gave up 2 bases and J gave up 1 base, with 6 bases separating them. Germline V gene sequence: CDR1 SGDLS, CDR2 YYNGEE. The CDR3 extends over 13 amino acids.

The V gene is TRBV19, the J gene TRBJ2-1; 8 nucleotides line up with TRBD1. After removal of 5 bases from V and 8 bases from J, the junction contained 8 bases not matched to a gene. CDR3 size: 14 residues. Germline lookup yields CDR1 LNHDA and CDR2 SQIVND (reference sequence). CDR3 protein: CASSPRDRRDEQFF. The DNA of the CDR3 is TGTGCCAGTAGTCCCCGGGACAGGAGGGATGAGCAGTTCTTC. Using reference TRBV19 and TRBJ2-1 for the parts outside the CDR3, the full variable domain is DGGITQSPKYLFRKEGQNVTLSCEQNLNHDAMYWYRQDPGQGLRLIYYSQIVNDFQKGDIAEGYSVSREKKESFPLTVTSAQKNPTAFYLCASSPRDRRDEQFFGPGTRLTVL.

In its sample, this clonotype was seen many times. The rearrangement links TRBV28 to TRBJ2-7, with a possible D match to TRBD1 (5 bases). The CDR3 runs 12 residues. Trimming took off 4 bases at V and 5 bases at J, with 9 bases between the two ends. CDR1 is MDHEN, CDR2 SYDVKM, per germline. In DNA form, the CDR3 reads TGTGCCAGCAGTTGGGGCGACGACGAGCAGTACTTC. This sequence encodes CASSWGDDEQYF.

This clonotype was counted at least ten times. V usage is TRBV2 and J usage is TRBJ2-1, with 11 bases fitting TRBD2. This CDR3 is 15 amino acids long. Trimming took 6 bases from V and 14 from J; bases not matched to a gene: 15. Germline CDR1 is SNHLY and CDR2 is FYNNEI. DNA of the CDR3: TGTGCCAGCAGGGCCGGGACTAGCGGTTCCAGGGGGGAGTTCTTC. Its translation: CASRAGTSGSRGEFF.

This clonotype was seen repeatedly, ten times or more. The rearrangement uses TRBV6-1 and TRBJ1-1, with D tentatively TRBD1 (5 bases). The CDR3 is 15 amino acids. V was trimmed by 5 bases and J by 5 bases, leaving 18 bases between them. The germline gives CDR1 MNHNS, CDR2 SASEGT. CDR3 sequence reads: CASSFQGRLETEAFF. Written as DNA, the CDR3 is TGTGCCAGCAGTTTCCAGGGCCGGTTGGAAACTGAAGCTTTCTTT.

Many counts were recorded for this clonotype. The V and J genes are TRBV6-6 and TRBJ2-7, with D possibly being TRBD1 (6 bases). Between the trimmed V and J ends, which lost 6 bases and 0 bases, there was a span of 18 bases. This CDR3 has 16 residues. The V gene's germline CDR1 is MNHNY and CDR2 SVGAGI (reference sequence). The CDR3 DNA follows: TGTGCCAGCAGGCCCTCCACAGGGTTTAGCTCCTACGAGCAGTACTTC. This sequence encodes CASRPSTGFSSYEQYF.

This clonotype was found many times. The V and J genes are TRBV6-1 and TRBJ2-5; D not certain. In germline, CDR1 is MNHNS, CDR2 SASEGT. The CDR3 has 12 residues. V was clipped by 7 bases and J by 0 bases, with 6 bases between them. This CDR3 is CASTLYQETQYF. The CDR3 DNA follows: TGTGCCAGCACCCTGTACCAAGAGACCCAGTACTTC.

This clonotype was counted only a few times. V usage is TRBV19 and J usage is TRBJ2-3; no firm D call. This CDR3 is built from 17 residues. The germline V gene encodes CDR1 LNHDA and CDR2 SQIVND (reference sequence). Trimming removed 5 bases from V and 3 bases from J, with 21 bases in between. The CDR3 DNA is TGTGCCAGTAGTCTTAGATCCTCTGTATATGGGACAGATACGCAGTATTTT. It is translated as CASSLRSSVYGTDTQYF.

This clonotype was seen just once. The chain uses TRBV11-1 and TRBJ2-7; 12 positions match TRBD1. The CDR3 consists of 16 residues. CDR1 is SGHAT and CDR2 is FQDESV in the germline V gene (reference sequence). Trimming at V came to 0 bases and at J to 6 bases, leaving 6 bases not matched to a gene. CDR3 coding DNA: TGTGCCAGCAGCTTAGCCCGCGGGACAGGGGGCTCCGAGCAGTACTTC. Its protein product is CASSLARGTGGSEQYF.

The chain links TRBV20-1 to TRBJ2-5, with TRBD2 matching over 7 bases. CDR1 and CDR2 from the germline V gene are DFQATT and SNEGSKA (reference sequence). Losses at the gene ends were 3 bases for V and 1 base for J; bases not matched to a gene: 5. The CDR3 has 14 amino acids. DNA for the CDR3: TGCAGTGCTAGGGGAGGGGCCTCCCAAGAGACCCAGTACTTC. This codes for CSARGGASQETQYF.

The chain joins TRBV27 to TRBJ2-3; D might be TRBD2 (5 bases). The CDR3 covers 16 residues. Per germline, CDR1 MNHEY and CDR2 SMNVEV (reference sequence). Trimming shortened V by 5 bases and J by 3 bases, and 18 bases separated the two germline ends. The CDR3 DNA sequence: TGTGCCAGCAGTCCTCGACTACTGTCCTTGACAGATACGCAGTATTTT. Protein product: CASSPRLLSLTDTQYF.

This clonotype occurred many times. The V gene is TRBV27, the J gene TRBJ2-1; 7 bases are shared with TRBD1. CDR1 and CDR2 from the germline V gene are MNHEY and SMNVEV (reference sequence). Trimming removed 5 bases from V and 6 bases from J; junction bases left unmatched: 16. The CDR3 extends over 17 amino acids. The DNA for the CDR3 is TGTGCCAGCAGTCCGATTACCCCCCGGGCAGGGGGCAATGAGCAGTTCTTC. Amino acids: CASSPITPRAGGNEQFF.

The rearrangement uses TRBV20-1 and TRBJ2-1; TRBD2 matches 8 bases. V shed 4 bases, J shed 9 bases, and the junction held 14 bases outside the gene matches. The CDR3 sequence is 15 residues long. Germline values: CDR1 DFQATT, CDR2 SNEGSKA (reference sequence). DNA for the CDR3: TGCAGTGCTATAACTCCAGGGGTAAGCGGGGGTGAGCAGTTCTTC. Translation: CSAITPGVSGGEQFF.

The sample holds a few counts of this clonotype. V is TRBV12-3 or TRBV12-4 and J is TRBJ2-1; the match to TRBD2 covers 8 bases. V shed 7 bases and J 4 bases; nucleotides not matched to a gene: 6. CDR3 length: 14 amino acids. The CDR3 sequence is CASNFGLAYNEQFF. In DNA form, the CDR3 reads TGTGCCAGCAACTTCGGACTAGCTTACAATGAGCAGTTCTTC.

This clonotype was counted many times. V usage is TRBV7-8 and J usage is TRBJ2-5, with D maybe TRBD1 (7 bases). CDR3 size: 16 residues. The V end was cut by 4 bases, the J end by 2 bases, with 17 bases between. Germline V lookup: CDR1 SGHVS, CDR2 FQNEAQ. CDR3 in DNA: TGTGCCAGCAGCTCTTGGACAGGAGGGACTCAAGAGACCCAGTACTTC. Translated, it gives CASSSWTGGTQETQYF.

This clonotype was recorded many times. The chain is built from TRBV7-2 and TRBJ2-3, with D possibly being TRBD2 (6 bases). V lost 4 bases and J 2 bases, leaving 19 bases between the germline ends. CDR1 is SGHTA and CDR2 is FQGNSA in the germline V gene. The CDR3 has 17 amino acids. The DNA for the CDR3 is TGTGCCAGCAGCTCGCTGAGGGAGGCGGGGTCCACAGATACGCAGTATTTT. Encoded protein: CASSSLREAGSTDTQYF.

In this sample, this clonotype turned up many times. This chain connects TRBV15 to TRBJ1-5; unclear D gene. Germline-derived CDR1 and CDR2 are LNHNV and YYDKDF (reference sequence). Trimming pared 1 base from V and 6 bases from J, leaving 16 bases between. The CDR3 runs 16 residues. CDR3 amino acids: CATSRGGRQPSQPQHF. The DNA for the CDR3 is TGTGCCACCAGCAGAGGAGGAAGACAACCTAGTCAGCCCCAGCATTTT.

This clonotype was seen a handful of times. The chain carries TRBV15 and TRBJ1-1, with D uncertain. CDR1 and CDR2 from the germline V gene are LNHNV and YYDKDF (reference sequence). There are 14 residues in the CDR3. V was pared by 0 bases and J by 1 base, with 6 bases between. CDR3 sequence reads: CATSRDGSNTEAFF. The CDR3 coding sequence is TGTGCCACCAGCAGAGATGGTTCGAACACTGAAGCTTTCTTT.